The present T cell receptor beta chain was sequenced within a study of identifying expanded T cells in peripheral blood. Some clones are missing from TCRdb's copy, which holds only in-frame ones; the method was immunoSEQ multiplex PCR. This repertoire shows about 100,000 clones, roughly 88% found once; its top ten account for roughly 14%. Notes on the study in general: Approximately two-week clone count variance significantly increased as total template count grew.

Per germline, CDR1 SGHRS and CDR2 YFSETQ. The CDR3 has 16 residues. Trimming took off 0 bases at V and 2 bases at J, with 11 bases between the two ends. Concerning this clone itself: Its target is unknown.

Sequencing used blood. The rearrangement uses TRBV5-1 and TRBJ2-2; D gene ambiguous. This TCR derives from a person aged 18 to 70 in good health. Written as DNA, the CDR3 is TGCGCCAGCAGCTTGGGATCGCAGGCCAACACCGGGGAGCTGTTTTTT. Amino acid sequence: CASSLGSQANTGELFF.